The entry below describes one T cell receptor beta chain. Its specificity is unknown. V trimming: 1 base; J trimming: 4 bases; junction bases outside the gene matches: 6. The CDR3 sequence is 16 residues long. CDR1 is SGHVS and CDR2 is FQNEAQ in the germline V gene. Time point reported: week 23, last vaccination. The vaccine gave 300 ug of a 20-mer mutant IDH1 peptide subcutaneously per dose. Sequencing used immunoSEQ multiplex PCR; TCRdb keeps in-frame clones, though not all of them. Among just over 65,000 clones, approximately 87% were seen once, and the ten largest hold 10% to 15%. The sample originates from a study of a mutant IDH1 vaccine in newly diagnosed glioma. At the level of the study: During weeks 1, 3, 5, 7, 11, 15, 19 and 23, patients received eight vaccinations.

Sample: PBMCs, taken from a glioma patient whose treatment included an IDH1 peptide vaccine. The clonotype comes from a man aged 18 to 30 with glioma. V is TRBV7-8 and J is TRBJ1-1, with 10 nucleotides matching TRBD1. As DNA, the CDR3 is TGTGCCAGCAGCTTAGGGGGACAGGGGTTGGGCACTGAAGCTTTCTTT. This encodes CASSLGGQGLGTEAFF.